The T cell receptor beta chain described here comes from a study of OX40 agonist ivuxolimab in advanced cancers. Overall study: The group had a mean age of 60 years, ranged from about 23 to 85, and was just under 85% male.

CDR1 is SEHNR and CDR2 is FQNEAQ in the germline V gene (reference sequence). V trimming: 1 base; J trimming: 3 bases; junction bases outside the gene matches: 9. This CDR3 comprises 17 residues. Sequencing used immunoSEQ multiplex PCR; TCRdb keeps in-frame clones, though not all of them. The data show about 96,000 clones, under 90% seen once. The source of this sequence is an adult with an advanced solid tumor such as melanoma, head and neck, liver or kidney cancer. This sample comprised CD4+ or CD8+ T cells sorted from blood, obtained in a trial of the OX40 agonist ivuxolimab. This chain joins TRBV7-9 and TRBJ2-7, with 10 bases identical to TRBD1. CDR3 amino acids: CASSLGVGQGGFYEQYF. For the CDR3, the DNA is TGTGCCAGCAGCTTAGGGGTCGGACAGGGGGGGTTCTACGAGCAGTACTTC.